The 30 T cell receptor beta chains given below trace back to one sample, sequenced in a study of identical twins. Using its own MiXCR run on the 5' RACE reads, TCRdb lists one record per CDR3 protein. The data show about 530,000 distinct CDR3 sequences, around 22% seen once. This sample also appeared in a second study, on yellow fever vaccine responses in identical twins.

The sample comprised CD4+ T cells sorted from blood. The receptors were gathered from a young woman in good health.

The chain joins TRBV5-1 to TRBJ2-1; D unclear. The length of the CDR3 is 14 residues. Trimming removed 0 bases from V and 12 bases from J, with 16 bases in between. CDR1 and CDR2 (germline): SGHRS, YFSETQ. The CDR3 is CASSLERGWMLQFF. The CDR3 nucleotides are TGCGCCAGCAGCTTGGAACGCGGCTGGATGTTGCAGTTCTTC.

The V call is TRBV10-2, the J call TRBJ2-7, with D maybe TRBD2 (7 bases). CDR1 and CDR2 (germline): WSHSY, SAAADI. This CDR3 has 15 residues. The V gene lost 3 bases and the J gene lost 2 bases, with 14 bases spanning the gap. CDR3 protein: CASSDWGGRTYEQYF. CDR3 DNA sequence: TGCGCCAGCAGTGATTGGGGGGGCCGTACCTACGAGCAGTACTTC.

This clonotype was found a few times. The rearrangement links TRBV9 to TRBJ1-1, with unresolved D. The germline V gene encodes CDR1 SGDLS and CDR2 YYNGEE. V was trimmed by 4 bases and J by 2 bases, leaving 12 bases between them. CDR3 length equals 14 residues. The CDR3 DNA is TGTGCCAGCAGCTCCAGAGAGACTAACACTGAAGCTTTCTTT. Amino acid sequence: CASSSRETNTEAFF.

This chain links TRBV7-6 with TRBJ2-1; TRBD2 might be the D (5 bases). CDR1 is SGHVS and CDR2 is FNYEAQ in the germline V gene. V dropped 5 bases and J dropped 2 bases, with 13 bases sitting between them. The CDR3 has 15 amino acids. CDR3 nucleotides: TGTGCCAGCAGCACCAGCGGAGCAACCTACAATGAGCAGTTCTTC. Protein product: CASSTSGATYNEQFF.

There are a few counts of this clonotype. The rearrangement uses TRBV14 and TRBJ1-1, with D perhaps matching TRBD1 (5 bases). Germline lookup yields CDR1 SGHDN and CDR2 FVKESK. The CDR3 sequence is 17 residues long. Trimming stripped 4 bases from V and 4 bases from J, with 22 bases between. The CDR3 bases are TGTGCCAGCAGCCCCGCCAACCCTCGACCAGGGAGCACTGAAGCTTTCTTT. Translating gives CASSPANPRPGSTEAFF.

The chain links TRBV6-5 to TRBJ1-2; a weak D match, TRBD1 (5 bases). CDR1 is MNHEY and CDR2 is SVGAGI in the germline V gene. V was shortened by 7 bases and J by 8 bases, with 14 bases between the two germline ends. This CDR3 comprises 12 residues. CDR3 sequence (DNA): TGTGCCAGCACCAGGGAAGGGAGGGGCTACACCTTC. Amino acid sequence: CASTREGRGYTF.

The chain couples TRBV28 to TRBJ2-5; D ambiguous. The length of the CDR3 is 16 residues. Germline V lookup: CDR1 MDHEN, CDR2 SYDVKM. V was trimmed by 3 bases and J by 0 bases, leaving 14 bases between them. The CDR3 nucleotides read TGTGCCAGCAGTTTGGGCGGTACTGGAAACCAAGAGACCCAGTACTTC. The encoded protein is CASSLGGTGNQETQYF.

The chain joins TRBV20-1 to TRBJ1-2, with D unresolved. There are 13 residues in the CDR3. The germline V and J ends were trimmed by 1 base and 10 bases, with 16 bases remaining between them. Germline CDR1 and CDR2: DFQATT and SNEGSKA (reference sequence). The chain's CDR3 is CSARVGWGGSYTF. CDR3 DNA sequence: TGCAGTGCTAGAGTAGGATGGGGAGGGTCCTACACCTTC.

This chain joins TRBV20-1 and TRBJ2-1, with D uncertain. The germline V and J ends were trimmed by 1 base and 0 bases, with 7 bases remaining between them. In germline, CDR1 is DFQATT, CDR2 SNEGSKA (reference sequence). The CDR3 consists of 14 residues. The DNA for the CDR3 is TGCAGTGCTAGAGTTAAGAGCTCCTACAATGAGCAGTTCTTC. This sequence encodes CSARVKSSYNEQFF.

J is TRBJ2-5 and V is TRBV28; D possibly corresponds to TRBD1 (6 bases). Germline CDR1 reads MDHEN; CDR2 reads SYDVKM. Between the trimmed V and J ends, which lost 4 bases and 4 bases, there was a span of 13 bases. CDR3 length: 14 amino acids. The CDR3 is CASSWGLGLETQYF. Here the CDR3 DNA reads TGTGCCAGCAGTTGGGGGCTGGGCTTAGAGACCCAGTACTTC. Full variable domain (missing parts from reference TRBV28 and TRBJ2-5): DVKVTQSSRYLVKRTGEKVFLECVQDMDHENMFWYRQDPGLGLRLIYFSYDVKMKEKGDIPEGYSVSREKKERFSLILESASTNQTSMYLCASSWGLGLETQYFGPGTRLLVL.

This clonotype occurred a few times. The chain carries TRBV7-9 and TRBJ2-3, with 8 bases identical to TRBD2. The CDR3 sequence is 16 residues long. Germline V CDR1 and CDR2: SEHNR, FQNEAQ (reference sequence). The V gene end was trimmed by 3 bases and the J gene end by 2 bases; junction bases not matched to a gene: 7. For the CDR3, the DNA is TGTGCCAGCAGCTTTAGCGGGAACGCCAACACAGATACGCAGTATTTT. Translating gives CASSFSGNANTDTQYF.

The chain joins TRBV3-1 to TRBJ1-1, with 7 bases lining up with TRBD1. The J segment lost 5 bases and the V segment lost 1 base, leaving 4 bases of the junction unmatched. This CDR3 spans 14 amino acids. Germline V gene lookup returns CDR1 LGHDT and CDR2 YNNKEL (reference sequence). The CDR3 here is CASSQAGQRTEAFF. CDR3 in DNA: TGTGCCAGCAGCCAAGCGGGACAGAGGACTGAAGCTTTCTTT. Combining the CDR3 with reference TRBV3-1 and TRBJ1-1 gives the whole variable domain DTAVSQTPKYLVTQMGNDKSIKCEQNLGHDTMYWYKQDSKKFLKIMFSYNNKELIINETVPNRFSPKSPDKAHLNLHINSLELGDSAVYFCASSQAGQRTEAFFGQGTRLTVV.

The chain uses TRBV12-3 or TRBV12-4 and TRBJ2-1; 9 positions match TRBD2. With V trimmed by 7 bases and J by 5 bases, 15 bases remained unmatched. The CDR3 contains 17 residues. CDR3 protein: CASTPPAGGPLHNEQFF. CDR3 in DNA: TGTGCCAGCACCCCACCGGCGGGGGGGCCTTTACACAATGAGCAGTTCTTC.

This clonotype was found a few times. The chain uses TRBV10-3 and TRBJ1-1; 10 bases are shared with TRBD1. Germline values: CDR1 ENHRY, CDR2 SYGVKD. The CDR3 has 14 residues. V trimming: 6 bases; J trimming: 2 bases; junction bases outside the gene matches: 3. CDR3 amino acids: CAIRDRGENTEAFF. The CDR3, as DNA: TGTGCCATCAGGGACAGGGGGGAAAACACTGAAGCTTTCTTT.

This clonotype showed up just a few times. The chain combines TRBV27 with TRBJ2-5; D is undetermined. Germline V gives CDR1 MNHEY, CDR2 SMNVEV (reference sequence). The CDR3 is 14 amino acids. V lost 5 bases and J lost 5, with 15 bases in between. The CDR3 region is CASSLGKVFETQYF. Written as DNA, the CDR3 is TGTGCCAGCAGTCTAGGGAAGGTGTTCGAGACCCAGTACTTC.

This clonotype has just a few counts. V usage is TRBV24-1 and J usage is TRBJ2-3; 7 nucleotides match TRBD1. Germline values: CDR1 KGHDR, CDR2 SFDVKD. Germline trimming cut 9 bases from V and 2 bases from J; bases unmatched to any gene: 4. The CDR3 totals 13 residues. The CDR3, as DNA: TGTGCCACCGCCACAGGGGACACAGATACGCAGTATTTT. Residues: CATATGDTDTQYF.

The chain is built from TRBV5-6 and TRBJ1-5; the match to TRBD1 covers 8 bases. This CDR3 has 15 amino acids. Germline trimming cut 2 bases from V and 4 bases from J; bases unmatched to any gene: 5. Germline CDR1 reads SGHDT; CDR2 reads YYEEEE. The CDR3 nucleotides are TGTGCCAGCAGCTTACTGACAGGGGATAATCAGCCCCAGCATTTT. Its translation: CASSLLTGDNQPQHF.

This clonotype came up a few times. The chain has TRBV7-3 and TRBJ2-5, with 9 bases aligning to TRBD2. J lost 5 bases, V lost 2 bases, and 9 bases had no gene match. The germline gives CDR1 SGHTA, CDR2 FQGTGA. The CDR3 has 16 amino acids. Here the CDR3 DNA reads TGTGCCAGCAGCTTACACCCCGCGGGAGGGAGGGAGACCCAGTACTTC. Its translation is CASSLHPAGGRETQYF.

This chain joins TRBV12-3 or TRBV12-4 and TRBJ2-5, with TRBD2 as a possible D gene (6 bases). The length of the CDR3 is 15 residues. V was pared by 2 bases and J by 4 bases, with 14 bases between. CDR3 nucleotide sequence: TGTGCCAGCAGTTTAAACCTAGCGCTCGTAGAGACCCAGTACTTC. Translated: CASSLNLALVETQYF.

A few counts support this clonotype. The V call is TRBV24-1, the J call TRBJ1-5, with unresolved D. CDR3 length equals 14 residues. CDR1 and CDR2 from the germline V gene are KGHDR and SFDVKD. The V and J ends lost 2 bases and 5 bases respectively, with 9 bases between them. Written as DNA, the CDR3 is TGTGCCACCAGTGATTACAGAACCGATCAGCCCCAGCATTTT. Amino acids: CATSDYRTDQPQHF.

This chain joins TRBV25-1 and TRBJ1-5; D unclear. V shed 8 bases and J shed 0 bases, with 8 bases lying between them. The CDR3 totals 13 residues. From germline, CDR1 is MGHDK and CDR2 SYGVNS. This chain's CDR3 is CASSHGSNQPQHF. As DNA, the CDR3 is TGTGCCAGCTCGCACGGTAGCAATCAGCCCCAGCATTTT.

The sample holds one count of this clonotype. The chain links TRBV28 to TRBJ2-5; 7 bases are shared with TRBD1. From germline, CDR1 is MDHEN and CDR2 SYDVKM. This CDR3 spans 15 amino acids. J lost 0 bases, V lost 4 bases, and 5 bases had no gene match. The CDR3: CASSSSGTDQETQYF. The CDR3 DNA reads TGTGCCAGCAGTTCCTCCGGGACAGACCAAGAGACCCAGTACTTC. Full variable domain (remainder filled in from reference TRBV28 and TRBJ2-5): DVKVTQSSRYLVKRTGEKVFLECVQDMDHENMFWYRQDPGLGLRLIYFSYDVKMKEKGDIPEGYSVSREKKERFSLILESASTNQTSMYLCASSSSGTDQETQYFGPGTRLLVL.

This clonotype has just a few counts. The chain employs TRBV20-1 and TRBJ2-3; TRBD2 matches at 8 bases. Germline V lookup: CDR1 DFQATT, CDR2 SNEGSKA (reference sequence). The CDR3 runs to 14 residues. Trimming cost V 0 bases and J 6 bases; bases outside gene matches: 5. The CDR3 reads CSARDGGGTDTQYF. The CDR3, as DNA: TGCAGTGCTAGAGACGGCGGGGGGACGGATACGCAGTATTTT.

In its sample, this clonotype was seen a few times. The chain links TRBV6-1 to TRBJ2-2; possibly TRBD1 for D (5 bases). V was trimmed by 7 bases and J by 3 bases, leaving 18 bases between them. Germline CDR1 is MNHNS and CDR2 is SASEGT. The CDR3 runs to 16 residues. The CDR3 region has the DNA TGTGCCAGCAAACTTTATGGTCAGGGATACACCGGGGAGCTGTTTTTT. It specifies CASKLYGQGYTGELFF.

The V call is TRBV29-1, the J call TRBJ1-4, with TRBD1 matching 12 bases. Germline CDR1 is SQVTM and CDR2 is ANQGSEA. This CDR3 has 17 amino acids. V trimming: 7 bases; J trimming: 4 bases; junction bases outside the gene matches: 13. CDR3 sequence reads: CSARGGTGGSNNEKLFF. The CDR3, as DNA: TGCAGCGCGCGAGGGGGGACAGGGGGCTCTAATAATGAAAAACTGTTTTTT.

In its sample, this clonotype was seen a few times. This chain uses TRBV4-1 with TRBJ2-7; 11 nucleotides align to TRBD2. With 1 base clipped from V and 4 bases from J, the junction kept 12 bases outside the gene matches. CDR3 length: 18 residues. Germline-derived CDR1 and CDR2 are MGHRA and YSYEKL. The CDR3 bases are TGCGCCAGCAGCCAAGGGTCTAGCGGGAGGTCTACTAGGTACGAGCAGTACTTC. The encoded protein is CASSQGSSGRSTRYEQYF.

The J gene is TRBJ2-2, the V gene TRBV3-1; unclear D gene. The CDR3 length is 16 residues. In germline, CDR1 is LGHDT, CDR2 YNNKEL (reference sequence). Between the trimmed V and J ends, which lost 3 bases and 5 bases, there was a span of 16 bases. In DNA form, the CDR3 reads TGTGCCAGCAGCCACGGTGCCCGAGGATCAACCGGGGAGCTGTTTTTT. Its translation: CASSHGARGSTGELFF.

The CDR3 bases are TGTGCCAGCAGTTTATTTGGACTAGCGACCGATTTCTCCTACAATGAGCAGTTCTTC. This sequence encodes CASSLFGLATDFSYNEQFF. V is TRBV12-3 or TRBV12-4 and J is TRBJ2-1; TRBD2 matches 9 bases. The CDR3 has 19 residues. Trimming at V came to 2 bases and at J to 0 bases, leaving 11 bases not matched to a gene.

This clonotype appeared a few times. The V and J genes are TRBV12-3 or TRBV12-4 and TRBJ2-3; D is ambiguous. This CDR3 contains 15 residues. V was cut by 6 bases and J by 0 bases, with 13 bases left in between. The CDR3 bases are TGTGCCAGCAGCCCAAGTACTACAAGCACAGATACGCAGTATTTT. It codes for CASSPSTTSTDTQYF.

The genes are TRBV11-2 and TRBJ1-1; D gene uncertain. Trimming cost V 5 bases and J 2 bases, with 21 bases left between them. The CDR3 runs 17 residues. Germline V lookup: CDR1 SGHAT, CDR2 FQNNGV. The CDR3 nucleotides are TGTGCCAGCAGCCCCATAAGGAGGGCGGGAATTAACACTGAAGCTTTCTTT. Protein sequence: CASSPIRRAGINTEAFF.